This entry lists 19 T cell receptor beta chains sequenced from one sample in a study of lymphopenia after photon versus proton radiotherapy. The data were produced by immunoSEQ multiplex PCR, yet TCRdb's version contains in-frame clones alone and is incomplete. This sample has 25,000 to 35,000 clones, with about 86% found just once. Specimen: peripheral blood, collected from a patient treated with proton-based radiotherapy. Source of these receptors: a woman aged 55-69 years with cholangiocarcinoma. Some clones in this sample may be carry-over from other donors' samples.

The chain recombines TRBV10-2 with TRBJ2-1, with D maybe TRBD2 (6 bases). Trimming took off 1 base at V and 3 bases at J, with 13 bases between the two ends. The CDR3 has 16 residues. Germline lookup yields CDR1 WSHSY and CDR2 SAAADI. The CDR3 nucleotides are TGCGCCAGCAGTGAGTGGTCGAAGCGGGTCTACAATGAGCAGTTCTTC. Protein sequence: CASSEWSKRVYNEQFF.

The gene calls are TRBV21-1 and TRBJ2-5; the D call of TRBD1 is as the table states it, not checked on the DNA. TRBV21-1 constitutes a pseudogene. The CDR3 consists of 16 residues. The CDR3 reads CASSKGGRGRLETQYF. Here the CDR3 DNA reads TGTGCCAGCAGCAAAGGCGGTAGGGGGCGCCTCGAGACCCAGTACTTC.

This clone was counted a single time. The V and J genes are TRBV19 and TRBJ2-3; D may be TRBD1 or TRBD2 (7 bases each). CDR1 LNHDA and CDR2 SQIVND come from the germline V gene (reference sequence). V was pared by 8 bases and J by 5 bases, with 23 bases between. This CDR3 region has 16 residues. The CDR3 reads CASAFGPGGAQDTQYF. CDR3 coding DNA: TGTGCCAGTGCTTTTGGACCAGGGGGGGCCCAAGATACGCAGTATTTT.

In its sample, this clone was seen once. V and J are TRBV5-6 and TRBJ2-1, with 10 positions matching TRBD2. CDR3 size: 15 residues. The trim removed 0 bases at V and 10 bases at J, leaving 7 bases unmatched. The V gene's germline CDR1 is SGHDT and CDR2 YYEEEE. The CDR3 DNA follows: TGTGCCAGCAGCTTGGATCTAGCGGGGGTTGGGGAGCAGTTCTTC. This gives the protein CASSLDLAGVGEQFF.

This clone was observed a single time. V is TRBV11-2 and J is TRBJ2-2; 11 bases align to TRBD2. Germline V gene lookup returns CDR1 SGHAT and CDR2 FQNNGV. This CDR3 is 15 amino acids long. J was trimmed by 6 bases and V by 2 bases; bases with no gene match: 2. CDR3 coding DNA: TGTGCCAGCAGCTTACAACTAGCGGGAGCCGGGGAGCTGTTTTTT. Protein sequence: CASSLQLAGAGELFF.

V is TRBV11-2 and J is TRBJ1-5, with 8 bases matching TRBD1. The CDR3 consists of 15 residues. Germline CDR1 and CDR2: SGHAT and FQNNGV. Losses at the gene ends were 5 bases for V and 5 bases for J; bases not matched to a gene: 8. This chain's CDR3 is CASSLRTGLDQPQHF. In nucleotides, the CDR3 is TGTGCCAGCAGCCTAAGGACAGGGCTGGATCAGCCCCAGCATTTT.

The chain uses TRBV7-9 and TRBJ2-5; no clear D gene. This CDR3 contains 14 residues. V was cut by 4 bases and J by 2 bases, with 11 bases left in between. Looked up from germline, CDR1 is SEHNR and CDR2 is FQNEAQ (reference sequence). The CDR3 reads CASSSRVVQETQYF. DNA for the CDR3: TGTGCCAGCAGCTCCCGAGTGGTTCAAGAGACCCAGTACTTC.

The chain joins TRBV29-1 to TRBJ2-7; 11 bases align to TRBD2. The CDR3 extends over 13 amino acids. V lost 5 bases and J lost 3; bases outside the gene matches: 3. CDR1 and CDR2 (germline): SQVTM, ANQGSEA. This CDR3 reads CSVLGTSGYEQYF. The CDR3 bases are TGCAGCGTTCTAGGGACTAGCGGCTACGAGCAGTACTTC.

This chain uses TRBV6-5 with TRBJ1-6; D is unresolved. The CDR3 extends over 14 amino acids. V gave up 9 bases and J gave up 0 bases, with 9 bases separating them. The V gene's germline CDR1 is MNHEY and CDR2 SVGAGI. CDR3 in amino acids: CASRASSYNSPLHF. DNA of the CDR3: TGTGCCAGTCGTGCCAGCTCCTATAATTCACCCCTCCACTTT.

This chain joins TRBV29-1 and TRBJ2-1; unclear D gene. Germline V gene sequence: CDR1 SQVTM, CDR2 ANQGSEA. V shed 5 bases and J shed 6 bases, with 11 bases lying between them. This CDR3 has 12 residues. The CDR3 nucleotides are TGCAGCGTTCGAGACACCCCCAATGAGCAGTTCTTC. Amino acids: CSVRDTPNEQFF.

This chain links TRBV9 with TRBJ2-7, with D possibly matching TRBD1 (5 bases). V shed 3 bases and J shed 7 bases, with 14 bases lying between them. Germline V gene sequence: CDR1 SGDLS, CDR2 YYNGEE. The CDR3 is 13 amino acids. This CDR3 is CASSARQQQEQYF. For the CDR3, the DNA is TGTGCCAGCAGCGCCCGACAGCAGCAAGAGCAGTACTTC.

This clone was counted between two and nine times. The rearrangement joins TRBV9 to TRBJ2-2; D possibly corresponds to TRBD2 (6 bases). This CDR3 is 15 amino acids long. V was trimmed by 5 bases and J by 4 bases, leaving 15 bases between them. The V gene's germline CDR1 is SGDLS and CDR2 YYNGEE. The CDR3 is CASRGPGGSTGELFF. In DNA form, the CDR3 reads TGTGCCAGCAGGGGTCCAGGAGGGTCCACCGGGGAGCTGTTTTTT.

The chain joins TRBV9 to TRBJ1-1; 7 bases fit TRBD1. Germline V lookup: CDR1 SGDLS, CDR2 YYNGEE. This CDR3 has 14 amino acids. The junction had 5 bases not matched to a gene; V was cut back by 5 bases and J by 1 base. CDR3 nucleotide sequence: TGTGCCAGCAGTATGACAGGGTCGAACACTGAAGCTTTCTTT. This gives the protein CASSMTGSNTEAFF.

This chain uses TRBV30 with TRBJ2-1, with TRBD2 identical over 14 bases. Looked up from germline, CDR1 is GTSNPN and CDR2 is SVGIG (reference sequence). The J segment lost 5 bases and the V segment lost 7 bases, leaving 4 bases of the junction unmatched. There are 14 residues in the CDR3. CDR3 nucleotides: TGTGCCTACACGGGACTAGCGGGGGACAATGAGCAGTTCTTC. Residues: CAYTGLAGDNEQFF.

On this clone itself: Sequence at one end of the junction differs from germline and may be a read error. The chain combines TRBV7-7 with TRBJ2-7; perhaps D is TRBD1 or TRBD2 (5 bases each). Germline loops: CDR1 SSHAT, CDR2 FNYEAQ (reference sequence). The CDR3 loop spans 14 amino acids. The CDR3 DNA sequence: TGTGCTAGCAGCTTAGCGTCAGGGCCCTACGAGCAGTACTTC. Residues: CASSLASGPYEQYF.

The J gene is TRBJ2-1, the V gene TRBV5-1; TRBD2 matches 9 bases. After removal of 0 bases from V and 0 bases from J, the junction contained 4 bases not matched to a gene. Germline V gene data show CDR1 as SGHRS and CDR2 as YFSETQ. The CDR3 is 17 amino acids. CDR3 residues: CASSLGLADDSYNEQFF. As DNA, the CDR3 is TGCGCCAGCAGCTTGGGACTAGCGGATGACTCCTACAATGAGCAGTTCTTC.

This clone is judged medium-sized. The chain recombines TRBV27 with TRBJ2-7; D call uncertain. V lost 4 bases, J lost 3 bases, and 10 bases lay in between. Germline lookup yields CDR1 MNHEY and CDR2 SMNVEV (reference sequence). This CDR3 contains 13 residues. CDR3 sequence: CASSYSAVYEQYF. CDR3 nucleotides: TGTGCCAGCAGTTACTCGGCAGTCTACGAGCAGTACTTC.

The rearrangement links TRBV6-1 to TRBJ2-7; no reliable D call. The CDR3 covers 13 residues. CDR1 and CDR2 (germline): MNHNS, SASEGT. V was clipped by 7 bases and J by 1 base, with 11 bases between them. CDR3 in DNA: TGTGCCAGCAACGACGGAACGTCCTACGAGCAGTACTTC. It yields the protein CASNDGTSYEQYF.

The rearrangement uses TRBV13 and TRBJ2-3, with 13 bases lining up with TRBD2. The CDR3 spans 20 residues. Germline V gene data show CDR1 as PRHDT and CDR2 as FYEKMQ (reference sequence). V trimming: 1 base; J trimming: 2 bases; junction bases outside the gene matches: 12. The CDR3 sequence: CASSLAGLAGVSGFTDTQYF. CDR3 DNA: TGTGCCAGCAGCTTAGCAGGACTAGCGGGAGTGTCGGGGTTCACAGATACGCAGTATTTT.